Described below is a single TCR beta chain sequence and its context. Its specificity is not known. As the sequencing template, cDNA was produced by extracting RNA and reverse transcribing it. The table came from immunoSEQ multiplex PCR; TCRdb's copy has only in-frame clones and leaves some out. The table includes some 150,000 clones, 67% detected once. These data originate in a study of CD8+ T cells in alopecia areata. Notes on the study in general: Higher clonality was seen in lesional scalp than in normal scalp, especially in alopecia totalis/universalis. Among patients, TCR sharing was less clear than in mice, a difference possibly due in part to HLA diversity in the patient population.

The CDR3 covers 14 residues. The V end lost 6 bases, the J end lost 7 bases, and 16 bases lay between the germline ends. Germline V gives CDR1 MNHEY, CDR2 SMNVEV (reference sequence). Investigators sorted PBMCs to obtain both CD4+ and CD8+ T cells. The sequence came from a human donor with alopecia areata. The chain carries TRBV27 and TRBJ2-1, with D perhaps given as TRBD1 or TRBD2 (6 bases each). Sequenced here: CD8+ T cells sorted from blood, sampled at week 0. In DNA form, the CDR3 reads TGTGCCAGCAGGAGGGGGGCGCCAGGGAATGAGCAGTTCTTC. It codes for CASRRGAPGNEQFF.